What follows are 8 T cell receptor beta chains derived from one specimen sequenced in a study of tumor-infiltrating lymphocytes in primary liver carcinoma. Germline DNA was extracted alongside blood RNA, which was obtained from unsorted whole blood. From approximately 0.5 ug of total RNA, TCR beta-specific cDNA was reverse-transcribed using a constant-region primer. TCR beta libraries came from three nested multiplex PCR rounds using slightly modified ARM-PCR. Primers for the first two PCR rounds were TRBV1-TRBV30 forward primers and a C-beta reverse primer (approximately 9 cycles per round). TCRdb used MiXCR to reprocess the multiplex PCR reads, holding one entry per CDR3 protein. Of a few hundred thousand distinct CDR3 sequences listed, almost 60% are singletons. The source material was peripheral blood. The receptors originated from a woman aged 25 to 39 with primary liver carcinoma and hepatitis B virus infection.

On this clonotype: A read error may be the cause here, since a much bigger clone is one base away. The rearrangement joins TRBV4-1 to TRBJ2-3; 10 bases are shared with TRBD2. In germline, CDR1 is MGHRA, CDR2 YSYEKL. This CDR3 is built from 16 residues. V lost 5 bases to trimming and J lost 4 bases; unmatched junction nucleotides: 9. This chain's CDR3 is CASSRPPSGSPDTQYF. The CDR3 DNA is TGCGCCAGCAGCAGACCCCCTAGCGGGAGTCCAGATACGCAGTATTTT.

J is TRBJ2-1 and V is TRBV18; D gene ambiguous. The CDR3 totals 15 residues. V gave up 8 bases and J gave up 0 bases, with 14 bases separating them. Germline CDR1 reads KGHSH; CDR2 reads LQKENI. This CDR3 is CASTSTRSSYNEQFF. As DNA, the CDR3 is TGTGCCAGCACAAGTACACGCAGCTCCTACAATGAGCAGTTCTTC. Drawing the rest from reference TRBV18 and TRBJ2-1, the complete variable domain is NAGVMQNPRHLVRRRGQEARLRCSPMKGHSHVYWYRQLPEEGLKFMVYLQKENIIDESGMPKERFSAEFPKEGPSILRIQQVVRGDSAAYFCASTSTRSSYNEQFFGPGTRLTVL.

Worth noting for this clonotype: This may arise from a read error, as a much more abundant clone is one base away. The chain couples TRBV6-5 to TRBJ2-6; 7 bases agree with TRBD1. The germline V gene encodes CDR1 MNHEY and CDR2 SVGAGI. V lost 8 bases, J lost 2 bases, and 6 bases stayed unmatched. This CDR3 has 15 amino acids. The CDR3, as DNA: TGTGCCAGCGGTGTAACAGGGGCTGGGGCCAACGTCCTGACTTTC. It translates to CASGVTGAGANVLTF.

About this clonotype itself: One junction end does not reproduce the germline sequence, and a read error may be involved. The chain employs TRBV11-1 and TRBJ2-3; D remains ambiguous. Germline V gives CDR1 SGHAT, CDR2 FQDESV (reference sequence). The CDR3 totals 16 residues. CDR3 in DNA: TGTGCCAGCAGCTGGTCAAATGCACCAAACACAGATACACAGTATTTT. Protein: CASSWSNAPNTDTQYF.

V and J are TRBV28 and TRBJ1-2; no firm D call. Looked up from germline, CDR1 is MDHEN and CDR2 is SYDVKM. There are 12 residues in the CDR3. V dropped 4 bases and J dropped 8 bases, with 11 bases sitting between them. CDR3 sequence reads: CASSSLVWGYTF. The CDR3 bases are TGTGCCAGCAGTTCCCTAGTGTGGGGCTACACCTTC.

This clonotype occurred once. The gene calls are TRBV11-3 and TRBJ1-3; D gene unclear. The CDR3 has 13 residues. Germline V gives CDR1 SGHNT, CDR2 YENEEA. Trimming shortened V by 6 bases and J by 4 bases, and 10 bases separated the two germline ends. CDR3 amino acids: CASSSHAGNTIYF. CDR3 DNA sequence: TGTGCCAGCAGTTCGCATGCCGGAAACACCATATATTTT. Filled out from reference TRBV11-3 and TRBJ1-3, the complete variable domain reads EAGVVQSPRYKIIEKKQPVAFWCNPISGHNTLYWYLQNLGQGPELLIRYENEEAVDDSQLPKDRFSAERLKGVDSTLKIQPAELGDSAVYLCASSSHAGNTIYFGEGSWLTVV.

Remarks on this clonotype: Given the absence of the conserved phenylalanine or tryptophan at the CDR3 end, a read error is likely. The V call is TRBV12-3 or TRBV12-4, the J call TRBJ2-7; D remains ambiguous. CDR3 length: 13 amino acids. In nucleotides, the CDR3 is TGTGCCTGCAGTCCGACGGTCTCCTACGAGCAGTACCTC. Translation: CACSPTVSYEQYL.

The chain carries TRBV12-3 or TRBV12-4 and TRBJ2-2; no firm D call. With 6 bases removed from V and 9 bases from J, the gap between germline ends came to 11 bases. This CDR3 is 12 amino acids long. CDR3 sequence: CASSGLYRELFF. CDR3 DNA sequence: TGTGCCAGCAGCGGGCTGTACCGGGAGCTGTTTTTT.